Described below is a single T cell receptor beta chain sequence and its context. This clonotype was picked up a small number of times. Its antigen target is currently unknown. Nothing much larger sits one base from this clone, and base qualities are not available. This entry is derived from a study of T-cell memory formation after mild COVID-19 (dated by TCRdb to the early 2020s). Background for the entire study: TCR sequence clusters from the two donors were largely donor specific. Longitudinal TCRalpha and TCRbeta repertoire sequencing tracked T-cell clones expanding and contracting after mild COVID-19 in two donors. Two young, previously healthy adult volunteers, one female and one male, were included in the cohort.

Ficoll-Paque density gradient centrifugation was the method used to isolate PBMCs. Reads for this sample came from an Illumina NovaSeq 6000. Using 5'RACE with constant-segment primers, TCRalpha and TCRbeta cDNA libraries were constructed, with sample barcodes and unique molecular identifiers added in the process. RNA was extracted from every sample with Trizol reagent. Libraries were amplified in two PCR steps, with a second sample barcode and Illumina TruSeq adapters added in the second step. Sequencing of the libraries was done on an Illumina NovaSeq, producing 2 x 150 bp paired-end reads. As for the original processing: The reads were demultiplexed and collapsed into UMI-guided consensus sequences using migec v1.2.7. With mixcr v2.1.11, UMI consensuses were aligned to TRA and TRB V and J templates and assembled into clonotypes. A clonotype was counted as expanded or contracted only when both edgeR and NoisET called the clonotype significant, with the noise models trained on biological replicates. For edgeR calls, the cutoffs were a false discovery rate-adjusted p below 0.01 and a log2 fold-change threshold of 1. As an exploratory analysis of dynamics, max-normalized trajectories of the 1000 most abundant clonotypes were examined with PCA combined with hierarchical clustering. The CD4 or CD8 phenotype of responding clones was assigned using the separately sequenced CD4+ and CD8+ repertoires. TCRdb handled the public reads itself, with Q25 trimming in fastp and clone calling in MiXCR, and kept productive beta chains. Rows matching on CDR3 protein sequence are summarized as one entry with the most common DNA and genes. The V and J calls shown here were made by TCRdb, not taken from the authors' results. This sample has about half a million distinct CDR3 sequences in its table, and 15% to 20% of those were observed once. The ten largest clonotypes hold around 12% of the sample.

Study-wide conclusions, independent of this receptor: The study included only a couple of mild cases, and larger cohorts that include severe cases with pre-infection samples were judged to be necessary. Some responding clones were found in pre-infection memory, which suggests that pre-existing cross-reactive memory T cells took part in the SARS-CoV-2 response. Contracting CD4+ clones turned up mainly in the CM and EM memory subsets, whereas EMRA was where CD8+ clones were enriched. Clones that contracted from day 15 to 85 showed balanced CD4/CD8 phenotypes, whereas a second wave of clones that expanded from day 15 to 37 leaned towards CD4+. SARS-CoV-2 specificity of the second-wave clones peaking on day 37 was not confirmed.

Per the germline V gene, SGHRS is the CDR1 and YFSETQ is the CDR2. The CDR3, from cysteine to phenylalanine, totals 17 residues. The DNA shown is the 51-base CDR3, in frame from base 1. V loses 0 bases, J loses 2 bases, and the germline ends lie 17 bases apart. Source material: PBMCs or a T cell subset sorted from them (not recorded which). This receptor was obtained from an adult woman who had mild COVID-19 (a few samples of this study predate the infection). The sample titles of this study are shuffled in the database, so cell type and time point are left out; the donor was told from shared clones. In this chain, TRBV5-1 is recombined with TRBJ1-2; the D gene identity is not certain. The DNA reads as follows: TGCGCCAGCAGCTTGGGGGCGGGCCGGGGAACCAACTATGGCTACACCTTC. The encoded protein is CASSLGAGRGTNYGYTF.